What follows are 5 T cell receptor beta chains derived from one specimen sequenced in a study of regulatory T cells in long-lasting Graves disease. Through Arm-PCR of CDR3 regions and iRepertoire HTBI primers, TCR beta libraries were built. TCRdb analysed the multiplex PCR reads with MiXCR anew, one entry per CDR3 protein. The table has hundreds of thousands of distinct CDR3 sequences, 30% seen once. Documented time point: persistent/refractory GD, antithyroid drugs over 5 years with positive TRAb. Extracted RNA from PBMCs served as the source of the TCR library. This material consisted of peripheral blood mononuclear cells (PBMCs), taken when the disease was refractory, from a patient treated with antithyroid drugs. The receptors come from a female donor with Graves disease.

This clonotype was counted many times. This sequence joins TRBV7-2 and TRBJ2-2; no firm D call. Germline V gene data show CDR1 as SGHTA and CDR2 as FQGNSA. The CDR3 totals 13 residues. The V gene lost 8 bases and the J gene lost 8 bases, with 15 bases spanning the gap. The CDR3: CASGPRPRGELFF. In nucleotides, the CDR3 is TGTGCCAGCGGACCGCGGCCGAGGGGGGAGCTGTTTTTT.

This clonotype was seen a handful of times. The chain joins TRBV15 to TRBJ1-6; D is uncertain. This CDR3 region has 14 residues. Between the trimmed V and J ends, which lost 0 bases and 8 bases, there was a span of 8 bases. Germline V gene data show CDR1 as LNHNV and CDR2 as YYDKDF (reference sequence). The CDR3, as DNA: TGTGCCACCAGCAGAGATTTGCAGGATTCACCCCTCCACTTT. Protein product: CATSRDLQDSPLHF.

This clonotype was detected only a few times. For the CDR3, the DNA is TGTGCCTGGAACGCCTGGGGAAGAGAAACCGGGGAGCTGTTTTTT. It is translated as CAWNAWGRETGELFF. The chain links TRBV30 to TRBJ2-2; D unresolved. Germline CDR1 and CDR2: GTSNPN and SVGIG (reference sequence). This CDR3 comprises 15 residues. V was shortened by 4 bases and J by 5 bases, with 17 bases between the two germline ends.

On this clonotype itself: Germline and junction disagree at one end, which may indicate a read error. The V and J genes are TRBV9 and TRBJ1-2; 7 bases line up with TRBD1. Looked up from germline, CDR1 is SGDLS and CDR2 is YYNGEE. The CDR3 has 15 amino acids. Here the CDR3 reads CASRAGDSPFYGYTF. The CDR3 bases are TGTGCCAGCAGGGCCGGGGACAGCCCGTTCTATGGCTATACCTTC.

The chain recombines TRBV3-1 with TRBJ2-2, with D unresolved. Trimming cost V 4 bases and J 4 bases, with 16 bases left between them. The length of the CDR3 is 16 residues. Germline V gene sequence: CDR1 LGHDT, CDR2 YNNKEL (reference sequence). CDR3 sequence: CASSLVYDLSTGELFF. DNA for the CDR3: TGTGCCAGCAGCCTCGTCTACGACCTTAGCACCGGGGAGCTGTTTTTT.